The entry below gives a single T cell receptor beta chain sequence along with its context. The antigen remains unidentified. Repertoires were generated with immunoSEQ multiplex PCR, while TCRdb's copy carries only in-frame clones and drops some. The data show about 5,600 clones, roughly 80% seen once. The source of the sample is a study of follicular helper T cells after annual influenza vaccination. Regarding the study as a whole: Each annual vaccination recalled recurring oligoclonal ICOS+CD38+ cTfh clonotypes. Day 7 ICOS+CD38+ clones later appeared mostly in ICOS-CD38- cTfh.

The CDR3 totals 17 residues. The V gene's germline CDR1 is LNHDA and CDR2 SQIVND (reference sequence). The V and J ends lost 3 bases and 2 bases, in that order; junction bases with no gene match: 10. Time point noted: 2015-2016 season, pre-vaccination. This clonotype originated in an adult who received the influenza vaccine. The sample consisted of CXCR5- memory CD4+ T cells sorted from blood, taken on the day of influenza vaccination. The rearrangement links TRBV19 to TRBJ2-5; 9 bases fit TRBD2. The CDR3 DNA follows: TGTGCCAGTAGTATCAGGACGACAGCGGGGGGACAAGAGACCCAGTACTTC. Translating it yields CASSIRTTAGGQETQYF.